One and the same sample provided the 17 T cell receptor beta chains below, sequenced in a study of shared clonotypes between healthy human individuals. Generated by immunoSEQ multiplex PCR, the TCRdb table keeps only in-frame clones and is missing some. The sample has approximately 1,000,000 clones; about 84% are singletons. The specimen sequenced was memory CD4+ T cells from PBMCs. Subset described: CD45RA-negative fraction. These receptors were obtained from a young man in good health. Some clones in this sample may be carry-over from other donors' samples.

The chain is built from TRBV14 and TRBJ2-1; 8 bases agree with TRBD1. J lost 1 base, V lost 4 bases, and 6 bases had no gene match. The V gene's germline CDR1 is SGHDN and CDR2 FVKESK. The CDR3 covers 16 residues. Here the CDR3 DNA reads TGTGCCAGCAGCCCCCACAGGGACAGGTCCTACAATGAGCAGTTCTTC. Its protein product is CASSPHRDRSYNEQFF.

A few counts support this clone. The V and J genes are TRBV10-2 and TRBJ1-2; maybe TRBD1 (6 bases). Germline V gene lookup returns CDR1 WSHSY and CDR2 SAAADI. The germline V and J ends were trimmed by 6 bases and 1 base, with 12 bases remaining between them. The CDR3 runs to 14 residues. CDR3 residues: CASSPTGRNYGYTF. The CDR3 nucleotides read TGCGCCAGCAGCCCAACAGGGCGTAACTATGGCTACACCTTC.

The chain's CDR3 is CASSLTGTMNTEAFF. As DNA, the CDR3 is TGTGCCAGCAGTTTAACAGGGACTATGAACACTGAAGCTTTCTTT. The chain links TRBV28 to TRBJ1-1, with D possibly being TRBD1 (6 bases). CDR3 size: 15 residues. V was shortened by 2 bases and J by 0 bases, with 10 bases between the two germline ends. The germline V gene has CDR1 MDHEN and CDR2 SYDVKM.

CDR3 sequence reads: CASSKLAGRYNEQFF. The CDR3, as DNA: TGTGCCAGCAGTAAACTAGCGGGAAGGTACAATGAGCAGTTCTTC. The J gene is TRBJ2-1, the V gene TRBV6-5, with TRBD2 matching 10 bases. Per germline, CDR1 MNHEY and CDR2 SVGAGI. The CDR3 has 15 amino acids. V trimming: 5 bases; J trimming: 4 bases; junction bases outside the gene matches: 5.

The chain is built from TRBV6-6 and TRBJ2-4; tentatively, D is TRBD2 (5 bases). This CDR3 comprises 16 residues. Germline CDR1 reads MNHNY; CDR2 reads SVGAGI (reference sequence). V lost 6 bases, J lost 0 bases, and 15 bases lay in between. As DNA, the CDR3 is TGTGCCAGCAGCTATGGCGGGCCCCGAGCCAAAAACATTCAGTACTTC. This encodes CASSYGGPRAKNIQYF.

This clone was counted ten times or more. The chain is built from TRBV28 and TRBJ1-3; tentative D call: TRBD1 (6 bases). The ends were cut back, 2 bases at V and 4 bases at J, with 12 bases in the middle. The CDR3 contains 15 residues. The germline V gene has CDR1 MDHEN and CDR2 SYDVKM. CDR3 sequence reads: CASSLGRGRGNTIYF. Written as DNA, the CDR3 is TGTGCCAGCAGTTTAGGTCGGGGGCGAGGAAACACCATATATTTT. The entire variable domain, with the rest obtained from reference TRBV28 and TRBJ1-3, is as follows: DVKVTQSSRYLVKRTGEKVFLECVQDMDHENMFWYRQDPGLGLRLIYFSYDVKMKEKGDIPEGYSVSREKKERFSLILESASTNQTSMYLCASSLGRGRGNTIYFGEGSWLTVV.

The rearrangement joins TRBV29-1 to TRBJ1-2; the match to TRBD1 covers 9 bases. The CDR3 length is 14 residues. Germline CDR1 is SQVTM and CDR2 is ANQGSEA. V was pared by 4 bases and J by 5 bases, with 8 bases of the junction left unmatched. The CDR3 loop is CSVVGGQGKYGYTF. The DNA of the CDR3 is TGCAGCGTTGTTGGCGGACAGGGGAAATATGGCTACACCTTC. The full variable domain, rest sourced from reference TRBV29-1 and TRBJ1-2, is SAVISQKPSRDICQRGTSLTIQCQVDSQVTMMFWYRQQPGQSLTLIATANQGSEATYESGFVIDKFPISRPNLTFSTLTVSNMSPEDSSIYLCSVVGGQGKYGYTFGSGTRLTVV.

V usage is TRBV6-6 and J usage is TRBJ1-1; maybe TRBD1 (6 bases). The CDR3 runs 14 residues. Germline V gene data show CDR1 as MNHNY and CDR2 as SVGAGI (reference sequence). V lost 8 bases to trimming and J lost 6 bases, with 19 bases between them. The chain's CDR3 is CASAMDSNHPEAFF. The CDR3 DNA reads as TGTGCCAGCGCCATGGACAGCAATCACCCTGAAGCTTTCTTT.

The chain uses TRBV9 and TRBJ2-3, with 13 bases matching TRBD2. CDR1 and CDR2 from the germline V gene are SGDLS and YYNGEE. Trimming at V came to 0 bases and at J to 6 bases, leaving 7 bases not matched to a gene. CDR3 length: 17 amino acids. This CDR3 is CASSVATSGRAGDTQYF. Written as DNA, the CDR3 is TGTGCCAGCAGCGTAGCTACTAGCGGGAGGGCCGGGGATACGCAGTATTTT.

The V and J genes are TRBV30 and TRBJ1-5; 7 bases fit TRBD1. V trimming: 0 bases; J trimming: 3 bases; junction bases outside the gene matches: 8. CDR3 length equals 16 residues. CDR1 and CDR2 from the germline V gene are GTSNPN and SVGIG (reference sequence). CDR3 sequence: CAWSVGDRGHNQPQHF. CDR3 in DNA: TGTGCCTGGAGTGTAGGTGATAGGGGGCACAATCAGCCCCAGCATTTT.

There are many counts of this clone. V gene TRBV27 combines with J gene TRBJ2-2; D is uncertain. The V gene's germline CDR1 is MNHEY and CDR2 SMNVEV (reference sequence). V lost 3 bases to trimming and J lost 5 bases, with 4 bases between them. This CDR3 has 12 amino acids. CDR3 amino acids: CASSFSTGELFF. DNA of the CDR3: TGTGCCAGCAGTTTCAGTACCGGGGAGCTGTTTTTT.

V gene TRBV11-2 combines with J gene TRBJ2-1; D call uncertain. From germline, CDR1 is SGHAT and CDR2 FQNNGV. The CDR3 contains 13 residues. V dropped 1 base and J dropped 9 bases, with 10 bases sitting between them. Here the CDR3 reads CASSLAPPSEQFF. The DNA of the CDR3 is TGTGCCAGCAGCTTAGCCCCTCCCAGTGAGCAGTTCTTC.

This chain joins TRBV7-8 and TRBJ2-7; no clear D. Trimming cost V 4 bases and J 2 bases, with 15 bases left between them. CDR3 size: 15 residues. CDR1 is SGHVS, CDR2 FQNEAQ, per germline. The CDR3 coding sequence is TGTGCCAGCAGCTCAACAGAAGACAAGGCCTACGAGCAGTACTTC. It codes for CASSSTEDKAYEQYF.

This clone was counted a few times. CDR3 amino acids: CASSLGQSPRPTIYF. The CDR3 DNA is TGTGCCAGCAGCTTAGGACAGTCGCCGCGGCCCACCATATATTTT. This chain links TRBV11-1 with TRBJ1-3, with D tentatively TRBD1 (5 bases). The V end was cut by 1 base, the J end by 9 bases, with 16 bases between. Germline-derived CDR1 and CDR2 are SGHAT and FQDESV (reference sequence). The CDR3 totals 15 residues.

V and J are TRBV7-9 and TRBJ1-2; D might be TRBD1 (6 bases). This CDR3 has 16 residues. From germline, CDR1 is SEHNR and CDR2 FQNEAQ (reference sequence). The V end lost 4 bases, the J end lost 2 bases, and 17 bases lay between the germline ends. Here the CDR3 reads CASSSPMGGGNYGYTF. Here the CDR3 DNA reads TGTGCCAGCAGCTCCCCAATGGGCGGGGGCAACTATGGCTACACCTTC.

J is TRBJ2-1 and V is TRBV7-9; 11 nucleotides agree with TRBD2. In germline, CDR1 is SEHNR, CDR2 FQNEAQ (reference sequence). With V trimmed by 8 bases and J by 8 bases, 8 bases remained unmatched. The CDR3 is 14 residues long. CDR3 sequence reads: CASGDSGRVYEQFF. Written as DNA, the CDR3 is TGTGCCAGCGGAGATAGCGGGAGGGTTTATGAGCAGTTCTTC. Filled out from reference TRBV7-9 and TRBJ2-1, the complete variable domain reads DTGVSQNPRHKITKRGQNVTFRCDPISEHNRLYWYRQTLGQGPEFLTYFQNEAQLEKSRLLSDRFSAERPKGSFSTLEIQRTEQGDSAMYLCASGDSGRVYEQFFGPGTRLTVL.

The V gene is TRBV28, the J gene TRBJ1-2, with D unresolved. The V gene's germline CDR1 is MDHEN and CDR2 SYDVKM. V was cut by 6 bases and J by 7 bases, with 15 bases left in between. CDR3 size: 13 residues. CDR3 DNA sequence: TGTGCCAGCAGACCGGGTGGTTCCGGTGGCTACACCTTC. It codes for CASRPGGSGGYTF.